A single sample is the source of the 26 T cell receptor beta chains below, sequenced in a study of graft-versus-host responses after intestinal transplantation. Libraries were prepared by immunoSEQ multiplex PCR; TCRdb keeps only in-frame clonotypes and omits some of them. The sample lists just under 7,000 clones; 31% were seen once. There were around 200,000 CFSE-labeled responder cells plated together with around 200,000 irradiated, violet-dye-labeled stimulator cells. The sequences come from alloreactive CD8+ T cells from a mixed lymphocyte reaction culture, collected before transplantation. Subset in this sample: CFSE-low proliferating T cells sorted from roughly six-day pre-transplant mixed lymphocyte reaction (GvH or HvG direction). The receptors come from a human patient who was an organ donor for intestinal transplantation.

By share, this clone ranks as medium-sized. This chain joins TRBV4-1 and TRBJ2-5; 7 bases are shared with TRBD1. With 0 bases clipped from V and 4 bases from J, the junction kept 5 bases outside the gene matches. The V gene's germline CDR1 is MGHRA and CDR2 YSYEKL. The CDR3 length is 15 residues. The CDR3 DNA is TGCGCCAGCAGCCAAGAGGGACAGCCCTTAGAGACCCAGTACTTC. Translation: CASSQEGQPLETQYF.

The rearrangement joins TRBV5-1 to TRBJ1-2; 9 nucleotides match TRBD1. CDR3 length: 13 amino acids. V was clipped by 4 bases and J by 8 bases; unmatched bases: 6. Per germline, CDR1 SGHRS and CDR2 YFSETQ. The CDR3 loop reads CASSGTGFEGYTF. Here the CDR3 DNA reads TGCGCCAGCAGCGGGACAGGGTTTGAAGGCTACACCTTC.

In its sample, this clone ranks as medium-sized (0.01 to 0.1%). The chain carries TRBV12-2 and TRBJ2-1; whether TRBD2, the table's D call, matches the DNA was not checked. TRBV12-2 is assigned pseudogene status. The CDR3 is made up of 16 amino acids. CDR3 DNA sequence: TGTGCAAGTCGCTTAGACTGGCTAGCGAGAAACAATGAGCAGTTCTTC. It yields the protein CASRLDWLARNNEQFF.

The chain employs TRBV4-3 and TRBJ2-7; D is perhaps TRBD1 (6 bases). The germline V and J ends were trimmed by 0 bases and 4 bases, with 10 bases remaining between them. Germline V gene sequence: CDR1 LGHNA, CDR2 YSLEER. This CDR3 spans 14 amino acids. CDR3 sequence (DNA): TGCGCCAGCAGCCAAGAGAACAGGGTGTACGAGCAGTACTTC. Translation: CASSQENRVYEQYF.

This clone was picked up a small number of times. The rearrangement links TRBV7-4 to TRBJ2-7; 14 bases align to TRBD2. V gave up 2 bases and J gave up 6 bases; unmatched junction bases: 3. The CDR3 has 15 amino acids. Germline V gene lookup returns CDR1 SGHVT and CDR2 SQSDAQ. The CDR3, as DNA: TGTGCCAGCAGCTTAACCGGGACTAGCGGGGGCGAGCAGTACTTC. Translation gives CASSLTGTSGGEQYF.

The DNA of the CDR3 is TGTGCCAGCAGCCGGAGGGTTAGCACAGATACGCAGTATTTT. It codes for CASSRRVSTDTQYF. This chain uses TRBV28 with TRBJ2-3; D is possibly TRBD2 (6 bases). The CDR3 sequence is 14 residues long. CDR1 is MDHEN, CDR2 SYDVKM, per germline. The V and J ends lost 6 bases and 0 bases respectively, with 10 bases between them.

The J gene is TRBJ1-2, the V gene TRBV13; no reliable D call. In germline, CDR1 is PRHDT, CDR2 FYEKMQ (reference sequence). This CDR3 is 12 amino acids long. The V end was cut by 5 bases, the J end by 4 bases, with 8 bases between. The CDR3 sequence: CASSQRIYGYTF. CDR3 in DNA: TGTGCCAGCAGCCAAAGAATCTATGGCTACACCTTC.

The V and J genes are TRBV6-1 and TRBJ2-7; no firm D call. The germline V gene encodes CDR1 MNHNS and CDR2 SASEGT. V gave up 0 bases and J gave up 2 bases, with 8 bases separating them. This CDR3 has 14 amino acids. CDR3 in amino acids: CASSEAWGPYEQYF. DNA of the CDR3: TGTGCCAGCAGTGAAGCCTGGGGTCCCTACGAGCAGTACTTC.

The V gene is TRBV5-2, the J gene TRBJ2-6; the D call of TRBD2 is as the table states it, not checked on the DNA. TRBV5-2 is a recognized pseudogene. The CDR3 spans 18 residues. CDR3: CASNVFRSTQSRANVLTF. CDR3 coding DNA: TGTGCCAGCAACGTTTTCCGGAGTACACAAAGTCGGGCCAACGTCCTGACTTTC.

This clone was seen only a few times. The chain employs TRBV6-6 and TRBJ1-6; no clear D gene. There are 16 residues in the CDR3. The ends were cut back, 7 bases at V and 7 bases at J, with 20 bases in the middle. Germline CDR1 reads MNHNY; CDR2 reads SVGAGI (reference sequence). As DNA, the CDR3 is TGTGCCAGCACTCCCCCCCCTCGCAGACTAAATTCACCCCTCCACTTT. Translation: CASTPPPRRLNSPLHF.

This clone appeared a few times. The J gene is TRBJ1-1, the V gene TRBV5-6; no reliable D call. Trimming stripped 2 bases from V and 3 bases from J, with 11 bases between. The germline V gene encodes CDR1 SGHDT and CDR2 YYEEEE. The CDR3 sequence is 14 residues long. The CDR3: CASSFKEGYTEAFF. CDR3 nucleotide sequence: TGTGCCAGCAGCTTTAAGGAGGGTTACACTGAAGCTTTCTTT.

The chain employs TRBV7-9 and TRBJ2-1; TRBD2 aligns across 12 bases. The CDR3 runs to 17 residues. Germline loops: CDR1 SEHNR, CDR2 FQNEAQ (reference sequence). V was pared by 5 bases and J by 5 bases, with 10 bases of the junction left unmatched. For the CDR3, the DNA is TGTGCCAGCAGCCTACAATGGACTAGCGGGGTTAACAATGAGCAGTTCTTC. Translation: CASSLQWTSGVNNEQFF.

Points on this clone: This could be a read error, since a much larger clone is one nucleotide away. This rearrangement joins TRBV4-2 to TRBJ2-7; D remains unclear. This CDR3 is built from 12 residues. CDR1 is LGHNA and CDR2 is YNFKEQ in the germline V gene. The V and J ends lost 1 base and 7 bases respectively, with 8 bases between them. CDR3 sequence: CASSQVGAEQYF. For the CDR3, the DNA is TGTGCCAGCAGCCAAGTTGGTGCAGAGCAGTACTTC.

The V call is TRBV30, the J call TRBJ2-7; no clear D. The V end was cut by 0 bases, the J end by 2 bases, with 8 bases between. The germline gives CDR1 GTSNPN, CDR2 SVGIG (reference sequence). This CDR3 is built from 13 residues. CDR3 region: CAWSVNWAYEQYF. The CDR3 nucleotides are TGTGCCTGGAGTGTTAATTGGGCCTACGAGCAGTACTTC.

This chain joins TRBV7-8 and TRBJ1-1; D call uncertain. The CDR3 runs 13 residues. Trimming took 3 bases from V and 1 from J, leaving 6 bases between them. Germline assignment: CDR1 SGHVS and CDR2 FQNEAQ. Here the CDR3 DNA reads TGTGCCAGCAGCTTCGACGGGAACACTGAAGCTTTCTTT. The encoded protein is CASSFDGNTEAFF. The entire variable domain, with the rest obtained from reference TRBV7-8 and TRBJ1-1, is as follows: GAGVSQSPRYKVAKRGQDVALRCDPISGHVSLFWYQQALGQGPEFLTYFQNEAQLDKSGLPSDRFFAERPEGSVSTLKIQRTQQEDSAVYLCASSFDGNTEAFFGQGTRLTVV.

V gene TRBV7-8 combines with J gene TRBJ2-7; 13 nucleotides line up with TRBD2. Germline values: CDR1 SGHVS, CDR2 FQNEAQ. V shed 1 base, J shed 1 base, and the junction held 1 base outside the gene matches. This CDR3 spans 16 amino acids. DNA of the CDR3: TGTGCCAGCAGCTTAGGGACTAGCGGGAGTTCCTACGAGCAGTACTTC. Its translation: CASSLGTSGSSYEQYF.

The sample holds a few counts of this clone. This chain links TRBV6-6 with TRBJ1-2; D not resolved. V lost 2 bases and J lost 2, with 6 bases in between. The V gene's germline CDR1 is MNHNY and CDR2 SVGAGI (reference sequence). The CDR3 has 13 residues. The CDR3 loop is CASSYGGNYGYTF. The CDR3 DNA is TGTGCCAGCAGTTACGGAGGGAACTATGGCTACACCTTC.

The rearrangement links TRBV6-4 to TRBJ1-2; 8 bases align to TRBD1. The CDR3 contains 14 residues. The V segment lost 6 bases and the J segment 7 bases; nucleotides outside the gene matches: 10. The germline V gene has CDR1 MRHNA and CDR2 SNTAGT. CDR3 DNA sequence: TGTGCCAGCAGCCCTGCTCAGGGGGCGGGTGGCTACACCTTC. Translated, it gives CASSPAQGAGGYTF.

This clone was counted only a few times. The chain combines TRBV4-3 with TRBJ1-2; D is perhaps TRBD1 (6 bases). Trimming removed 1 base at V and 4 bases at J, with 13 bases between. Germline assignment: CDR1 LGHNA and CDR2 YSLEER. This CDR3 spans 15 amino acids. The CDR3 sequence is CASSQVQGDIYGYTF. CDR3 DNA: TGCGCCAGCAGCCAAGTACAGGGAGATATCTATGGCTACACCTTC.

CDR3 DNA sequence: TGTGCCAGCAGCTCAGCGGGGGGCTCCTACGAGCAGTACTTC. This gives the protein CASSSAGGSYEQYF. The chain recombines TRBV7-2 with TRBJ2-7; 9 bases fit TRBD2. Germline V gene sequence: CDR1 SGHTA, CDR2 FQGNSA. The CDR3 sequence is 14 residues long. Unmatched junction bases numbered 1, after V lost 4 bases and J lost 0 bases.

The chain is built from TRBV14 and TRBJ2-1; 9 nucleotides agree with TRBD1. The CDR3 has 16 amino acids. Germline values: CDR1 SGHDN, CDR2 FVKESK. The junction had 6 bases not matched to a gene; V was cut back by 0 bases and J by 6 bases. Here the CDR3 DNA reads TGTGCCAGCAGCCAAGATGACGGACAGGGGAGCAATGAGCAGTTCTTC. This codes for CASSQDDGQGSNEQFF. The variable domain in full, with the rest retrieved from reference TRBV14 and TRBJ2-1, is EAGVTQFPSHSVIEKGQTVTLRCDPISGHDNLYWYRRVMGKEIKFLLHFVKESKQDESGMPNNRFLAERTGGTYSTLKVQPAELEDSGVYFCASSQDDGQGSNEQFFGPGTRLTVL.

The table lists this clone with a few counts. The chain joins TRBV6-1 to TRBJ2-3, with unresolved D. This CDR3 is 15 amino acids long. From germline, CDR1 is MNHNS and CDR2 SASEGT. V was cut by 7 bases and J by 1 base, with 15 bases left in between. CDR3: CASMLRVWGTDTQYF. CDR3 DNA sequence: TGTGCCAGCATGCTAAGGGTGTGGGGCACAGATACGCAGTATTTT.

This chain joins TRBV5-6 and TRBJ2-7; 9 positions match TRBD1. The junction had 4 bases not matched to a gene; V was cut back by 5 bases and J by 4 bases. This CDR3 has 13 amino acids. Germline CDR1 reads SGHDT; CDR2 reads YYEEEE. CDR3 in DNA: TGTGCCAGCAGTTACAGGGGGCAGTACGAGCAGTACTTC. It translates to CASSYRGQYEQYF.

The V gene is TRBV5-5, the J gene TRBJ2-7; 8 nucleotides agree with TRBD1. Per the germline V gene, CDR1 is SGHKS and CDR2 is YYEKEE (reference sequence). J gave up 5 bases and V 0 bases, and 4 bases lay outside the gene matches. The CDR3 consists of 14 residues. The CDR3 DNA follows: TGTGCCAGCAGCTTGGGACAGGGGTTCAACGAGCAGTACTTC. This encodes CASSLGQGFNEQYF.

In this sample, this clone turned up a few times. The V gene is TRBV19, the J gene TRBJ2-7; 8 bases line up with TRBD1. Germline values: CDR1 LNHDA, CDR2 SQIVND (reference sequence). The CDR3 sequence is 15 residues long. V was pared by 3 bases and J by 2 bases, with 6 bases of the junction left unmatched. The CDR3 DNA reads TGTGCCAGTAGTATTGACAGGGGCTTCCCCTACGAGCAGTACTTC. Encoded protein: CASSIDRGFPYEQYF.

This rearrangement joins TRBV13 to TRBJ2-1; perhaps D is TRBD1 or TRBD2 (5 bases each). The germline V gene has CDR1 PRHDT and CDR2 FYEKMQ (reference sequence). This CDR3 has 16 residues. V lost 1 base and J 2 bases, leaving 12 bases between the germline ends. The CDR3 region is CASSLEPGPAYNEQFF. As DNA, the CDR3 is TGTGCCAGCAGCTTAGAACCGGGGCCGGCCTACAATGAGCAGTTCTTC. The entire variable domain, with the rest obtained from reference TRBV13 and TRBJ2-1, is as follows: AAGVIQSPRHLIKEKRETATLKCYPIPRHDTVYWYQQGPGQDPQFLISFYEKMQSDKGSIPDRFSAQQFSDYHSELNMSSLELGDSALYFCASSLEPGPAYNEQFFGPGTRLTVL.